The source of this T cell receptor (beta chain) is a study of CD8 T cells in Susac syndrome. Study information: Sequenced Susac syndrome patients included more than five with clinically active disease and fewer than 10 in remission. When blood was drawn, patients with Susac syndrome were on intravenous immunoglobulin alone, on corticosteroids, or therapy-naive.

Random hexamers were used to reverse transcribe the RNA input (about 0.45 to 1 ug). One entry per CDR3 protein results from TCRdb running MiXCR on the immunoSEQ multiplex PCR reads. The sample consists of roughly 220,000 distinct CDR3 sequences, around 93% of them appearing once. This clonotype was counted a few times. The germline V gene encodes CDR1 SGHVS and CDR2 FNYEAQ. With V trimmed by 5 bases and J by 6 bases, 13 bases remained unmatched. CDR3 length: 16 amino acids. The chain combines TRBV7-6 with TRBJ1-2, with TRBD1 identical over 9 bases. The receptor was isolated from a human donor with Susac syndrome. Sequencing was carried out using CD4+ T cells from PBMCs. The CDR3 sequence: CASSRVPGQGYNGYTF. The CDR3 DNA reads TGTGCCAGCAGCCGCGTCCCGGGACAGGGATATAATGGCTACACCTTC.